The 19 T cell receptor beta chains in this list originate from one sample, sequenced in a study of blood T cell repertoires in COVID-19. Repertoires were generated with immunoSEQ multiplex PCR, while TCRdb's copy carries only in-frame clones and drops some. The sample yields more than 300,000 clones, roughly four fifths seen once. Specimen: PBMCs or T cells enriched from blood (not recorded which). These receptors were taken from a woman aged 45-65 years who had recovered from COVID-19.

V gene TRBV19 combines with J gene TRBJ1-3; D gene ambiguous. The germline gives CDR1 LNHDA, CDR2 SQIVND (reference sequence). The CDR3 runs to 12 residues. Deletions cut 8 bases from V and 1 base from J, with 6 bases between. The CDR3 sequence is CASGASGNTIYF. In DNA form, the CDR3 reads TGTGCCAGTGGAGCTTCTGGAAACACCATATATTTT. The full variable domain, its missing parts supplied by reference TRBV19 and TRBJ1-3, is DGGITQSPKYLFRKEGQNVTLSCEQNLNHDAMYWYRQDPGQGLRLIYYSQIVNDFQKGDIAEGYSVSREKKESFPLTVTSAQKNPTAFYLCASGASGNTIYFGEGSWLTVV.

The chain combines TRBV6-5 with TRBJ1-6; TRBD1 matches 7 bases. Unmatched junction bases numbered 8, after V lost 6 bases and J lost 6 bases. Per the germline V gene, CDR1 is MNHEY and CDR2 is SVGAGI. The CDR3 is 15 residues long. CDR3: CASRQTGTANSPLHF. CDR3 sequence (DNA): TGTGCCAGCAGGCAGACTGGGACAGCTAATTCACCCCTCCACTTT.

The chain has TRBV4-2 and TRBJ1-4, with TRBD1 matching 8 bases. The V gene's germline CDR1 is LGHNA and CDR2 YNFKEQ. The J segment lost 0 bases and the V segment lost 6 bases, leaving 12 bases of the junction unmatched. The CDR3 is 18 residues long. In DNA, the CDR3 is TGTGCCAGCAGTCACCGGGGGAGGACAGGGCCAACTAATGAAAAACTGTTTTTT. It translates to CASSHRGRTGPTNEKLFF.

The chain is built from TRBV10-3 and TRBJ2-1, with D possibly being TRBD2 (6 bases). CDR1 is ENHRY and CDR2 is SYGVKD in the germline V gene. The V and J ends lost 6 bases and 1 base respectively, with 10 bases between them. CDR3 length: 14 residues. CDR3 amino acids: CAIRDGRSYNEQFF. Written as DNA, the CDR3 is TGTGCCATCAGAGACGGGAGATCCTACAATGAGCAGTTCTTC.

The CDR3 is CASSQANRATEAFF. For the CDR3, the DNA is TGCGCCAGCAGCCAAGCTAACAGGGCGACTGAAGCTTTCTTT. This chain uses TRBV4-1 with TRBJ1-1; possible D gene TRBD1, 6 bases. CDR3 length: 14 amino acids. V was pared by 1 base and J by 5 bases, with 11 bases between. CDR1 and CDR2 from the germline V gene are MGHRA and YSYEKL.

This clone was counted a single time. This chain uses TRBV28 with TRBJ1-2, with D possibly TRBD1 on 5 matching bases. The CDR3 extends over 13 amino acids. V was trimmed by 5 bases and J by 4 bases, leaving 11 bases between them. Germline V gene data show CDR1 as MDHEN and CDR2 as SYDVKM. The CDR3 sequence: CASSLTAPYGYTF. CDR3 nucleotide sequence: TGTGCCAGCAGTCTGACAGCGCCCTATGGCTACACCTTC.

This chain's CDR3 is CAWRAGAGNTIYF. The CDR3 DNA reads as TGTGCCTGGAGGGCAGGGGCTGGAAACACCATATATTTT. The chain couples TRBV30 to TRBJ1-3; tentative D call: TRBD1 (6 bases). Per the germline V gene, CDR1 is GTSNPN and CDR2 is SVGIG (reference sequence). The CDR3 runs to 13 residues. V was trimmed by 3 bases and J by 2 bases, leaving 8 bases between them.

The chain recombines TRBV7-3 with TRBJ1-1; no clear D gene. V lost 3 bases and J lost 1, with 6 bases in between. The germline CDR1 and CDR2 sequences are SGHTA and FQGTGA. There are 13 residues in the CDR3. CDR3 in amino acids: CASSFQANTEAFF. DNA for the CDR3: TGTGCCAGCAGCTTTCAGGCGAACACTGAAGCTTTCTTT.

V is TRBV27 and J is TRBJ2-7; D might be TRBD1 (6 bases). V dropped 5 bases and J dropped 0 bases, with 11 bases sitting between them. In germline, CDR1 is MNHEY, CDR2 SMNVEV (reference sequence). This CDR3 spans 14 amino acids. CDR3 sequence: CASSPYRVSYEQYF. As DNA, the CDR3 is TGTGCCAGCAGTCCCTACAGGGTCTCCTACGAGCAGTACTTC.

The chain couples TRBV15 to TRBJ2-7; D is ambiguous. The germline gives CDR1 LNHNV, CDR2 YYDKDF (reference sequence). Between the trimmed V and J ends, which lost 5 bases and 2 bases, there was a span of 16 bases. The CDR3 has 15 residues. The CDR3 here is CATSPNNGYTYEQYF. Here the CDR3 DNA reads TGTGCCACCAGCCCCAACAACGGGTACACCTACGAGCAGTACTTC.

The CDR3 DNA sequence: TGTGCCACCCGGGCCGGGGATTCACCCCTCCACTTT. Residues: CATRAGDSPLHF. V is TRBV6-5 and J is TRBJ1-6, with D unresolved. This CDR3 has 12 residues. Germline V CDR1 and CDR2: MNHEY, SVGAGI. Trimming removed 10 bases from V and 8 bases from J, with 12 bases in between.

This clone turned up a few times. The V gene is TRBV30, the J gene TRBJ1-2; D call uncertain. There are 13 residues in the CDR3. From germline, CDR1 is GTSNPN and CDR2 SVGIG (reference sequence). V shed 1 base and J shed 8 bases, with 14 bases lying between them. The CDR3 is CAWSGRGGYGYTF. CDR3 bases: TGTGCCTGGAGTGGCCGAGGAGGGTACGGCTACACCTTC. Drawing the rest from reference TRBV30 and TRBJ1-2, the complete variable domain is SQTIHQWPATLVQPVGSPLSLECTVEGTSNPNLYWYRQAAGRGLQLLFYSVGIGQISSEVPQNLSASRPQDRQFILSSKKLLLSDSGFYLCAWSGRGGYGYTFGSGTRLTVV.

V usage is TRBV7-3 and J usage is TRBJ1-3, with 7 nucleotides matching TRBD1. The V gene's germline CDR1 is SGHTA and CDR2 FQGTGA. This CDR3 contains 15 residues. Losses at the gene ends were 1 base for V and 2 bases for J; bases not matched to a gene: 2. The CDR3 DNA follows: TGTGCCAGCAGCTTAAGTGGGACAGCTGGAAACACCATATATTTT. Amino acids: CASSLSGTAGNTIYF.

V and J are TRBV7-8 and TRBJ2-1; TRBD2 matches 9 bases. The CDR3 is 15 residues long. The J segment lost 4 bases and the V segment lost 7 bases, leaving 8 bases of the junction unmatched. From germline, CDR1 is SGHVS and CDR2 FQNEAQ. CDR3 loop: CASNGQRGVYNEQFF. CDR3 nucleotide sequence: TGTGCCAGCAATGGTCAGCGGGGGGTATACAATGAGCAGTTCTTC.

The J gene is TRBJ1-3, the V gene TRBV11-3; maybe TRBD1 (6 bases). The ends were cut back, 6 bases at V and 4 bases at J, with 25 bases in the middle. Germline CDR1 and CDR2: SGHNT and YENEEA. The CDR3 is 18 residues long. DNA for the CDR3: TGTGCCAGCAGACCAAGGAACCCCGAAACAACAGGGGGAAACACCATATATTTT. It yields the protein CASRPRNPETTGGNTIYF.

This clone was recorded a few times. The DNA for the CDR3 is TGCGCCAGCAGCCAAGAACTGGGAGCTAGCGGGGGGTACGAGCAGTACTTC. Protein: CASSQELGASGGYEQYF. The gene calls are TRBV4-3 and TRBJ2-7, with TRBD2 matching 11 bases. CDR1 and CDR2 from the germline V gene are LGHNA and YSLEER. The CDR3 loop spans 17 amino acids. V lost 0 bases, J lost 4 bases, and 8 bases stayed unmatched.

There are a few counts of this clone. This specimen includes other DNA sequences encoding the same CDR3. This chain's CDR3 is CASSTGGYGYTF. CDR3 DNA sequence: TGTGCCAGCAGTACTGGCGGCTATGGCTACACCTTC. The chain carries TRBV28 and TRBJ1-2; the D is unclear. CDR1 is MDHEN, CDR2 SYDVKM, per germline. The V gene lost 5 bases and the J gene lost 4 bases, with 8 bases spanning the gap. CDR3 length: 12 residues.

There are a few counts of this clone. The genes are TRBV19 and TRBJ2-3, with TRBD1 as a possible D gene (5 bases). CDR3 length: 15 amino acids. Germline CDR1 reads LNHDA; CDR2 reads SQIVND (reference sequence). V lost 2 bases and J lost 0, with 9 bases in between. The CDR3 DNA reads as TGTGCCAGTAGTATACGACAGAGAAGCACAGATACGCAGTATTTT. The encoded protein is CASSIRQRSTDTQYF.

The chain couples TRBV6-1 to TRBJ1-2; a weak D match, TRBD1 (6 bases). The CDR3 totals 13 residues. Per the germline V gene, CDR1 is MNHNS and CDR2 is SASEGT. Trimming took off 3 bases at V and 8 bases at J, with 13 bases between the two ends. The CDR3 is CASSDLGGSGYTF. In DNA form, the CDR3 reads TGTGCCAGCAGTGATTTAGGGGGTAGCGGCTACACCTTC.